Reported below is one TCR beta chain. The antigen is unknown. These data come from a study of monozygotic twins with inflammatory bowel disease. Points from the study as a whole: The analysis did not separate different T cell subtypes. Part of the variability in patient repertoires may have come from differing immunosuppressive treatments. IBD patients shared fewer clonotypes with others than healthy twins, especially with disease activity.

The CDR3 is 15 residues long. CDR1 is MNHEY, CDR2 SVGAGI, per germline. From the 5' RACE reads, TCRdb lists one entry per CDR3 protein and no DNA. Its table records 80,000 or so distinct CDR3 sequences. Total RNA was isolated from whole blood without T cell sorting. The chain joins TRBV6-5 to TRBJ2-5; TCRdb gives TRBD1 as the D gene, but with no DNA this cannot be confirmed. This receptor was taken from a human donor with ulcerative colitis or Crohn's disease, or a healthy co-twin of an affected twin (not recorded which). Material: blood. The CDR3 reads CASSSPPAGEETQYF.